These T cell receptor beta chains were read from a single sample in a study of T cells in Graves' hyperthyroidism and ophthalmopathy. TCRdb used MiXCR to reprocess the multiplex PCR reads, holding one entry per CDR3 protein. Of under 600,000 distinct CDR3 sequences listed, about a sixth are singletons. The sample consisted of blood. The receptors derive from a woman aged 40 to 50 with Graves' ophthalmopathy. CDR3s include the opening cysteine and the closing phenylalanine or tryptophan. A D gene is named only where the DNA matches it firmly. Not every row has a clone size; where given, it reads once, few, many or a size class.

D gene	J gene	V gene	clone size	CDR3 DNA	CDR3 protein
TRBD2	TRBJ2-1	TRBV6-2/TRBV6-3	NA	TGTGCCAGCAGACCTCTAGCGGGAGGTTACAATGAGCAGTTCTTC	CASRPLAGGYNEQFF
NA	TRBJ2-5	TRBV7-9	many	TGTGCCAGCAGCCGGACGGCGGAGACCCAGTACTTC	CASSRTAETQYF
TRBD1	TRBJ2-2	TRBV5-1	many	TGCGCCAGCAGCCCGCGAGCGGACAGGGCCGGGGAGCTGTTTTTT	CASSPRADRAGELFF
NA	TRBJ2-2	TRBV5-1	once	TGCGCCAGCAGCTTGGCCGGACAAGGGTCGGTTACTACCGGGGAGCTGTTTTTT	CASSLAGQGSVTTGELFF
TRBD1	TRBJ2-7	TRBV5-1	many	TGCGCCAGCAGCTTGACAGGGGACGGGCACTACGAGCAGTACTTC	CASSLTGDGHYEQYF
NA	TRBJ2-3	TRBV3-1	many	TGTGCCAGCAGCCAAGATTACCCCAACCCCACAGATACGCAGTATTTT	CASSQDYPNPTDTQYF
NA	TRBJ1-5	TRBV7-3	NA	TGTGCCAGCAGCCTTAACAGTAACCCCAATCAGCCCCAGCATTTT	CASSLNSNPNQPQHF
NA	TRBJ1-1	TRBV5-1	many	TGCGCCAGCAGCTTGGGAGGGTCAGCGGTTAACACTGAAGCTTTCTTT	CASSLGGSAVNTEAFF
NA	TRBJ2-5	TRBV6-1	NA	TGTGCCAGCAGTTTGGGAGGGGACAAAGAGACCCAGTACTTC	CASSLGGDKETQYF
TRBD1	TRBJ1-5	TRBV2	many	TGTGCCAGCAGAGACAGGGGTTCAGGCAATCAGCCCCAGCATTTT	CASRDRGSGNQPQHF
NA	TRBJ2-2	TRBV6-1	many	TGTGCCAGCGGACGCAGGCGAAACACCGGGGAGCTGTTTTTT	CASGRRRNTGELFF
TRBD1	TRBJ2-5	TRBV3-1	NA	TGTGCCAGCAGCCGTTTCTCCGGGACAGGGACCCGGGAGACCCAGTACTTC	CASSRFSGTGTRETQYF
NA	TRBJ1-2	TRBV7-3	many	TGTGCCAGCAGCTTAGACTCCAACGGAGGCTACACCTTC	CASSLDSNGGYTF
TRBD2	TRBJ2-7	TRBV9	NA	TGTGCCAGCAGCGTAGGGGAAGCGGGAGCCTACGAGCAGTACTTC	CASSVGEAGAYEQYF
TRBD1	TRBJ1-2	TRBV5-1	many	TGCGCCAGCAGCCTTGACAGGGGGGATGGCTACACCTTC	CASSLDRGDGYTF
NA	TRBJ1-5	TRBV6-1	many	TGTGCCAGCAGTCGGACAGAGTTAAGCAATCAGCCCCAGCATTTT	CASSRTELSNQPQHF
TRBD1	TRBJ2-1	TRBV7-9	NA	TGTGCCAGCAGCTATTTTCGGACAGGGGGCCGATACAATGAGCAGTTCTTC	CASSYFRTGGRYNEQFF
NA	TRBJ1-2	TRBV27	many	TGTGCCAGCAGTTTATATAGCGGGGCGCTTGAGGGCTACACCTTC	CASSLYSGALEGYTF
NA	TRBJ2-2	TRBV7-7	NA	TGTGCTAGCAGGGAATTTGAAGCCGGGGAGCTGTTTTTT	CASREFEAGELFF
NA	TRBJ2-2	TRBV20-1	few	TGCAGTGCTAGTCCTATTTGGGGCTCGAACACCGGGGAGCTGTTTTTT	CSASPIWGSNTGELFF
NA	TRBJ2-3	TRBV24-1	NA	TGTGCCACCAGTGATTTTGGAAGTGAGACAAGGGGCACAGATACGCAGTATTTT	CATSDFGSETRGTDTQYF
NA	TRBJ2-7	TRBV9	NA	TGTGCCAGCAGCGCTGGGGCGGCCTCCTACGAGCAGTACTTC	CASSAGAASYEQYF
NA	TRBJ2-7	TRBV6-5	NA	TGTGCCAGCAGTTACACCGGGACTCTCACCTACGAGCAGTACTTC	CASSYTGTLTYEQYF
TRBD2	TRBJ2-1	TRBV5-1	many	TGCGCCAGCAGCCGCGGACTAGCGGGAACCCTCAATGAGCAGTTCTTC	CASSRGLAGTLNEQFF
TRBD2	TRBJ2-3	TRBV6-4	NA	TGTACCAGCAGTGACTCGACTAGCGGGGCCACAGATACGCAGTATTTT	CTSSDSTSGATDTQYF
NA	TRBJ1-5	TRBV27	NA	TGTGCCAGCAGTACTGCACACATGGCTCAGCCCCAGCATTTT	CASSTAHMAQPQHF
TRBD2	TRBJ2-5	TRBV29-1	NA	TGCAGCGCCGCGGGACTAGCGGGAGTCGAGACCCAGTACTTC	CSAAGLAGVETQYF
NA	TRBJ2-1	TRBV5-1	NA	TGCGCCAGCAGCCGGCTGGGGGGGCCCTACAATGAGCAGTTCTTC	CASSRLGGPYNEQFF
NA	TRBJ1-1	TRBV7-2	few	TGTGCCAGCAGCTTGGTTTATTTGAGTACTGAAGCTTTCTTT	CASSLVYLSTEAFF
TRBD2	TRBJ2-5	TRBV20-1	few	TGCAGTGCTAGTCGGGCGGGAGATGTAAAAGAGACCCAGTACTTC	CSASRAGDVKETQYF
TRBD1	TRBJ1-5	TRBV19	NA	TGTGCCAGTAGTCGCCAAACCGGTGACAGGGCGAATCAGCCCCAGCATTTT	CASSRQTGDRANQPQHF
TRBD1	TRBJ2-7	TRBV5-1	many	TGCGCCAGCAGCTTGGAGGAGGACAGGGGCGACTACGAGCAGTACTTC	CASSLEEDRGDYEQYF
TRBD1	TRBJ2-1	TRBV5-1	many	TGCGCCAGCAGCTTGGTAAATGGGGACAGTTTGACTGAGCAGTTCTTC	CASSLVNGDSLTEQFF
TRBD1	TRBJ1-3	TRBV18	NA	TGTGCCAGCTCACGACTGGACAGGGGCTCTGGAAACACCATATATTTT	CASSRLDRGSGNTIYF
TRBD1	TRBJ2-3	TRBV2	NA	TGTGCCAGCAGTGCGATGACAGGGGTCACAGATACGCAGTATTTT	CASSAMTGVTDTQYF
TRBD2	TRBJ2-3	TRBV5-1	NA	TGCGCCAGCAGCTCGGGACTAGCGGGGGGCCTCGAATATGGAGATACGCAGTATTTT	CASSSGLAGGLEYGDTQYF